This T cell receptor beta chain was captured by sequencing in a study of T cell responses to AZD1222 COVID-19 vaccine. Whole-study findings and limits: The donor group comprised mostly white British people and more females; the analysis possibly underestimated clonal diversity.

This clone has just a few counts. Its antigen remains unknown. Using immunoSEQ multiplex PCR, the repertoire was profiled, and TCRdb retains in-frame clones only, with some absent. The sample yields about 190,000 clones, about nine tenths seen once. The TCR was taken from an adult in good health. The material was peripheral blood, obtained on day 0 of AZD1222 vaccination.

CDR3 sequence reads: CASSHEEYTEAFF. CDR3 DNA sequence: TGTGCCAGCAGCCACGAGGAGTACACTGAAGCTTTCTTT. The chain employs TRBV3-1 (or the pseudogene TRBV3-2) and TRBJ1-1, with D hard to call. CDR1 LGHDT and CDR2 YNNKEL come from the germline V gene (reference sequence). The CDR3 runs to 13 residues. V was shortened by 3 bases and J by 3 bases, with 8 bases between the two germline ends.